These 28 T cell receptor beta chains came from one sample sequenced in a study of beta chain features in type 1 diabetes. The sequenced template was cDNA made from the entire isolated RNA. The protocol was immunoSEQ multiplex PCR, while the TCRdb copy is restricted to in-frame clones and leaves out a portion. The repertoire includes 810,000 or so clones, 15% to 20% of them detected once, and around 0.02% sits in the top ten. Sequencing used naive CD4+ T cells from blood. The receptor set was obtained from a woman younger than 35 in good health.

CDR3: CASSLAGLASWEQFF. CDR3 nucleotides: TGTGCCAGCAGCTTAGCGGGACTAGCGAGCTGGGAGCAGTTCTTC. The rearrangement joins TRBV7-2 to TRBJ2-1; 10 bases agree with TRBD2. CDR3 size: 15 residues. Germline CDR1 reads SGHTA; CDR2 reads FQGNSA. V was pared by 0 bases and J by 10 bases, with 6 bases of the junction left unmatched.

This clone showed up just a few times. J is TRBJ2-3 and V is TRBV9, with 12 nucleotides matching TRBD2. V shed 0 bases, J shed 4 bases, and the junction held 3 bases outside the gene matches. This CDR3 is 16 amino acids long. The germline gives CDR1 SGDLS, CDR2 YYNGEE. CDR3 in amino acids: CASSVGRTSGADTQYF. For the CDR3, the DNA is TGTGCCAGCAGCGTAGGTAGGACTAGCGGGGCAGATACGCAGTATTTT. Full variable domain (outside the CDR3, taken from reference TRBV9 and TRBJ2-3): DSGVTQTPKHLITATGQRVTLRCSPRSGDLSVYWYQQSLDQGLQFLIQYYNGEERAKGNILERFSAQQFPDLHSELNLSSLELGDSALYFCASSVGRTSGADTQYFGPGTRLTVL.

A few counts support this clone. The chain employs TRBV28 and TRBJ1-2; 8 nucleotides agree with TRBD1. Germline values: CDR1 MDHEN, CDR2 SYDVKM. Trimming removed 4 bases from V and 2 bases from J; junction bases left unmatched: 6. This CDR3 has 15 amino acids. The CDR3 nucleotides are TGTGCCAGCAGTTCTTGGACAGGGACCAACTATGGCTACACCTTC. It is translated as CASSSWTGTNYGYTF.

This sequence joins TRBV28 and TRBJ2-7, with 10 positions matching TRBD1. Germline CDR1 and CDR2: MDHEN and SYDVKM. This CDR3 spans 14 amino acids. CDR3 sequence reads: CATLGTGASYEQYF. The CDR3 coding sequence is TGTGCGACCCTGGGGACAGGGGCCTCCTACGAGCAGTACTTC.

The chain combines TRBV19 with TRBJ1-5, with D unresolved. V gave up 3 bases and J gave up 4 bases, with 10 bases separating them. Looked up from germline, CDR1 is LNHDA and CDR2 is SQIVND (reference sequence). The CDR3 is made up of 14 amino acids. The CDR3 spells CASSMQGRNQPQHF. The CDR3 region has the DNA TGTGCCAGTAGTATGCAAGGCAGGAATCAGCCCCAGCATTTT. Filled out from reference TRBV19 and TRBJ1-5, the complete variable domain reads DGGITQSPKYLFRKEGQNVTLSCEQNLNHDAMYWYRQDPGQGLRLIYYSQIVNDFQKGDIAEGYSVSREKKESFPLTVTSAQKNPTAFYLCASSMQGRNQPQHFGDGTRLSIL.

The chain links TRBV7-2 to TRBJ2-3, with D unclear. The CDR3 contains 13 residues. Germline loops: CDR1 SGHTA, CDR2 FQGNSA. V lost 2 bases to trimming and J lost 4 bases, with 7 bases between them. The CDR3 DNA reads TGTGCCAGCAGCTTAAATTCGGCAGATACGCAGTATTTT. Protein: CASSLNSADTQYF. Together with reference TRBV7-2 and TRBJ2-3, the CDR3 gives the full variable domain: GAGVSQSPSNKVTEKGKDVELRCDPISGHTALYWYRQSLGQGLEFLIYFQGNSAPDKSGLPSDRFSAERTGGSVSTLTIQRTQQEDSAVYLCASSLNSADTQYFGPGTRLTVL.

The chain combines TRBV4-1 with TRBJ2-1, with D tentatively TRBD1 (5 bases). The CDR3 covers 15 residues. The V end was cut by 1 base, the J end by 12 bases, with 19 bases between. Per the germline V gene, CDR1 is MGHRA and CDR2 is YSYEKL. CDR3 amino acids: CASSQVGLPQARQFF. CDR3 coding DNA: TGCGCCAGCAGCCAAGTAGGGCTGCCACAGGCCCGGCAGTTCTTC.

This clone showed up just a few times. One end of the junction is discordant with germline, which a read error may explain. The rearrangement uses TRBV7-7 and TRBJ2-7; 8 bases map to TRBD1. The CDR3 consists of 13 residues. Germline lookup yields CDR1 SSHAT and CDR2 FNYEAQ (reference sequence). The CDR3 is CASSIDRGYEQYF. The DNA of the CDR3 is TGTGCTAGCAGCATTGACAGGGGCTACGAGCAGTACTTC.

The CDR3 sequence is CASKDSSYNEQFF. Here the CDR3 DNA reads TGTGCCAGCAAGGACTCCTCCTACAATGAGCAGTTCTTC. The V call is TRBV28, the J call TRBJ2-1; tentative D call: TRBD2 (5 bases). Germline V lookup: CDR1 MDHEN, CDR2 SYDVKM. Trimming removed 7 bases at V and 0 bases at J, with 7 bases between. CDR3 length: 13 amino acids. The variable domain in full, completed from reference TRBV28 and TRBJ2-1, reads DVKVTQSSRYLVKRTGEKVFLECVQDMDHENMFWYRQDPGLGLRLIYFSYDVKMKEKGDIPEGYSVSREKKERFSLILESASTNQTSMYLCASKDSSYNEQFFGPGTRLTVL.

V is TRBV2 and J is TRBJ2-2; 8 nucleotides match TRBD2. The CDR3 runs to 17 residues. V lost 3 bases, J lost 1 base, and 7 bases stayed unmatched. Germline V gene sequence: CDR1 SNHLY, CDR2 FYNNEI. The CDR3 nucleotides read TGTGCCAGCAGTGATCTGATAACTAGCGGGAACACCGGGGAGCTGTTTTTT. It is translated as CASSDLITSGNTGELFF.

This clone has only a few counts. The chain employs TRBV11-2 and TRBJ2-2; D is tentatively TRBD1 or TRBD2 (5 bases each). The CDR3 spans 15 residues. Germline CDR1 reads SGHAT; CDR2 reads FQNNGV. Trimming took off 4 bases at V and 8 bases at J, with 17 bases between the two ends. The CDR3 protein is CASSSQVGVGGELFF. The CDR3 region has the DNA TGTGCCAGCAGCTCGCAAGTGGGGGTAGGAGGGGAGCTGTTTTTT.

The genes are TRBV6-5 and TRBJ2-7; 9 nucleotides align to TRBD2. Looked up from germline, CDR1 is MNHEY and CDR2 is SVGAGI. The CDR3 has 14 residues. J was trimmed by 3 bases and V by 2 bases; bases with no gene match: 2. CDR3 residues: CASSYASGNYEQYF. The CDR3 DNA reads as TGTGCCAGCAGTTACGCTAGCGGGAACTACGAGCAGTACTTC.

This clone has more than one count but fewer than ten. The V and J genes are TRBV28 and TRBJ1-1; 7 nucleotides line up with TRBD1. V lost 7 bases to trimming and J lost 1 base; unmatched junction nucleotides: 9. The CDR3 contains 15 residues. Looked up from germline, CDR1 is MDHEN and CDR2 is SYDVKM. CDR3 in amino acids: CASTGQAPQNTEAFF. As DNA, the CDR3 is TGTGCCAGCACCGGACAGGCCCCGCAGAACACTGAAGCTTTCTTT.

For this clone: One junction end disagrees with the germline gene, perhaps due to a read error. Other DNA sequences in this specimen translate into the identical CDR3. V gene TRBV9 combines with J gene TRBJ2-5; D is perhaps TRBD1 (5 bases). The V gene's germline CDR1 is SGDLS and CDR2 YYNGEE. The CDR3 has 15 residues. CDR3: CASSSTPSGQETQYF. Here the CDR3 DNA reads TGTGCCAGCAGCTCCACCCCGTCAGGACAAGAGACCCAATACTTC.

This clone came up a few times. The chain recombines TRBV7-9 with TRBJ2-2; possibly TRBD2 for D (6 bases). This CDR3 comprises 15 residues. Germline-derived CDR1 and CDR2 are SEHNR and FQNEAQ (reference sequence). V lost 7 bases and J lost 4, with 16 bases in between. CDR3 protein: CASTPLGRTTGELFF. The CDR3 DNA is TGTGCCAGCACCCCATTGGGGAGGACCACCGGGGAGCTGTTTTTT. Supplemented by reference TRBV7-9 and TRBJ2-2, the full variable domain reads DTGVSQNPRHKITKRGQNVTFRCDPISEHNRLYWYRQTLGQGPEFLTYFQNEAQLEKSRLLSDRFSAERPKGSFSTLEIQRTEQGDSAMYLCASTPLGRTTGELFFGEGSRLTVL.

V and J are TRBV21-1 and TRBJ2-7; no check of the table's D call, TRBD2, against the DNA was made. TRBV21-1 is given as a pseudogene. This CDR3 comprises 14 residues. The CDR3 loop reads CASSLREALCEQYF. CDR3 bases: TGTGCCAGCAGCCTCCGCGAGGCCCTCTGCGAGCAGTACTTC.

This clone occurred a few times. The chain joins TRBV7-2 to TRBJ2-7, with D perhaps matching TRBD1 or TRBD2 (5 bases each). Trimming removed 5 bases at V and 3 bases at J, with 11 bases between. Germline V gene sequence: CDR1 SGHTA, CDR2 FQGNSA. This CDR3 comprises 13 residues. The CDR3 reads CASSGFGGYEQYF. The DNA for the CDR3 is TGTGCCAGCAGCGGCTTTGGGGGCTACGAGCAGTACTTC.

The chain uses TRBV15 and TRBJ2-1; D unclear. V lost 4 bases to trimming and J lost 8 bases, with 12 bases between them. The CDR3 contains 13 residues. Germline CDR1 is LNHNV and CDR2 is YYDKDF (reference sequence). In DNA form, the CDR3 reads TGTGCCACCAGCACTCTCAAATTTCATGAGCAGTTCTTC. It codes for CATSTLKFHEQFF.

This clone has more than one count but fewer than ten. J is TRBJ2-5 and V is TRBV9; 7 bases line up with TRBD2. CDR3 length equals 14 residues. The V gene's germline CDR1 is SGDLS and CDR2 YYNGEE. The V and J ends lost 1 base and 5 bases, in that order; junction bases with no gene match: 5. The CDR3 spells CASSVSQGGETQYF. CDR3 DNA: TGTGCCAGCAGCGTAAGTCAGGGAGGGGAGACCCAGTACTTC.

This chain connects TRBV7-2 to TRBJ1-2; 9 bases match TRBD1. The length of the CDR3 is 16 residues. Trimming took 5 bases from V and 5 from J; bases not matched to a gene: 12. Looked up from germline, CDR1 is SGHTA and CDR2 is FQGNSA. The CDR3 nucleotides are TGTGCCAGCAGCAGAAACAGGGGGCACGTTGGGTATGGCTACACCTTC. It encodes CASSRNRGHVGYGYTF.

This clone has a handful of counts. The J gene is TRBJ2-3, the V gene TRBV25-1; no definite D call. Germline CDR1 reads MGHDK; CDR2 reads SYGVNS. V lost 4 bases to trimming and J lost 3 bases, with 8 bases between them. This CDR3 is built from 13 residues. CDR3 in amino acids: CASSGSPTDTQYF. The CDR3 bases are TGTGCCAGCAGTGGGTCACCGACAGATACGCAGTATTTT. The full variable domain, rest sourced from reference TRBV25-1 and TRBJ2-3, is EADIYQTPRYLVIGTGKKITLECSQTMGHDKMYWYQQDPGMELHLIHYSYGVNSTEKGDLSSESTVSRIRTEHFPLTLESARPSHTSQYLCASSGSPTDTQYFGPGTRLTVL.

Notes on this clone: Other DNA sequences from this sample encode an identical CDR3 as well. The DNA for the CDR3 is TGTGCCAGTTCCGGGTACGAGCAGTACTTC. Its translation is CASSGYEQYF. V and J are TRBV28 and TRBJ2-7; no clear D gene. The CDR3 loop spans 10 amino acids. V was trimmed by 9 bases and J by 4 bases, leaving 7 bases between them. CDR1 is MDHEN and CDR2 is SYDVKM in the germline V gene.

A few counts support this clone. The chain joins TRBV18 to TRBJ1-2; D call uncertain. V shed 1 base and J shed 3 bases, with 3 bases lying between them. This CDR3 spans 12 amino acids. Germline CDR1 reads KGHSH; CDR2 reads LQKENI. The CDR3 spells CASSPRHYGYTF. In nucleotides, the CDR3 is TGTGCCAGCTCACCACGACACTATGGCTACACCTTC.

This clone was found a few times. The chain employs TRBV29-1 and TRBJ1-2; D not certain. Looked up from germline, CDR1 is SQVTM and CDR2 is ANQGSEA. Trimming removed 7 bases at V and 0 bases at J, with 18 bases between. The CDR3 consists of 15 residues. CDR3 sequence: CSAHNAGIPNYGYTF. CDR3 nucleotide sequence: TGCAGCGCCCACAACGCCGGAATACCTAACTATGGCTACACCTTC.

The CDR3 region has the DNA TGTGCCAGCTCACCACCGAGGGGACAGGGGACGAACATTCAGTACTTC. Encoded protein: CASSPPRGQGTNIQYF. The chain uses TRBV18 and TRBJ2-4; 10 nucleotides agree with TRBD1. J lost 7 bases, V lost 0 bases, and 6 bases had no gene match. The CDR3 sequence is 16 residues long. Germline assignment: CDR1 KGHSH and CDR2 LQKENI.

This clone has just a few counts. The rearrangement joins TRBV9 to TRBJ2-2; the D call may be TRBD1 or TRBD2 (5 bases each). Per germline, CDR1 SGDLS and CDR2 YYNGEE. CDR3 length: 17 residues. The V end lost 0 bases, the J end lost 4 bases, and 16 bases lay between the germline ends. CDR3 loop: CASSVGSAGDRTGELFF. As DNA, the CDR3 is TGTGCCAGCAGCGTAGGGTCTGCCGGGGACCGCACCGGGGAGCTGTTTTTT.

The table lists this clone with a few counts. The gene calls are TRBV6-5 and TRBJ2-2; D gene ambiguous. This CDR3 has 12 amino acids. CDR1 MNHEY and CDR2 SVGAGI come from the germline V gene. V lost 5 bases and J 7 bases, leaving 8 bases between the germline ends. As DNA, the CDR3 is TGTGCCAGCAGTGAAACGGTCGGGGAGCTGTTTTTT. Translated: CASSETVGELFF.

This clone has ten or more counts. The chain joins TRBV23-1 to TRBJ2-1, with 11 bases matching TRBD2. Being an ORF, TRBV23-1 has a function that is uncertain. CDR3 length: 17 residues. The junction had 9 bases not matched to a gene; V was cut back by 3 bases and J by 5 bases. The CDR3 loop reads CASSHTPRGLADNEQFF. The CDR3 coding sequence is TGCGCCAGCAGTCACACTCCCCGGGGACTAGCGGACAATGAGCAGTTCTTC.